Following are 20 T cell receptor beta chains from one sample sequenced in a study of blood T cell repertoires in COVID-19. Sequencing was performed with immunoSEQ multiplex PCR; in TCRdb, only in-frame clones are kept and a portion is missing. The table records about 160,000 clones, more than 70% of them present only once. Sequencing used PBMCs or T cells enriched from blood (not recorded which). The receptors shown here come from a man in his forties who had recovered from COVID-19.

The genes are TRBV27 and TRBJ2-6; D might be TRBD1 (5 bases). Germline values: CDR1 MNHEY, CDR2 SMNVEV (reference sequence). Trimming stripped 6 bases from V and 2 bases from J, with 14 bases between. The CDR3 sequence is 16 residues long. CDR3 loop: CASSLTLGAGANVLTF. The CDR3 DNA is TGTGCCAGCAGCCTCACCCTAGGGGCTGGGGCCAACGTCCTGACTTTC.

V and J are TRBV9 and TRBJ1-4, with 7 bases lining up with TRBD1. J lost 8 bases, V lost 3 bases, and 10 bases had no gene match. There are 15 residues in the CDR3. Per germline, CDR1 SGDLS and CDR2 YYNGEE. The CDR3: CASSEGALQEEKLFF. CDR3 DNA: TGTGCCAGCAGCGAGGGGGCCCTCCAGGAGGAAAAACTGTTTTTT.

This chain joins TRBV5-6 and TRBJ1-2; 9 bases agree with TRBD1. CDR1 SGHDT and CDR2 YYEEEE come from the germline V gene. V lost 3 bases to trimming and J lost 1 base; unmatched junction nucleotides: 7. CDR3 length: 16 residues. DNA of the CDR3: TGTGCCAGCAGCTCCGGGACAGGGCGGTTTAACTATGGCTACACCTTC. It codes for CASSSGTGRFNYGYTF.

With respect to this clone: Other DNA sequences in this sample translate to the same CDR3. The rearrangement uses TRBV10-3 and TRBJ1-2; D possibly corresponds to TRBD1 (5 bases). The CDR3 length is 13 residues. Trimming stripped 0 bases from V and 5 bases from J, with 7 bases between. Germline values: CDR1 ENHRY, CDR2 SYGVKD. The CDR3 reads CAISESQGYGYTF. CDR3 nucleotides: TGTGCCATCAGTGAGTCCCAGGGATATGGCTACACCTTC.

On this clone: In the same sample, other DNA sequences code for this CDR3. The CDR3 protein is CASSLGDYEQYF. The CDR3 DNA is TGTGCCAGCAGTCTAGGTGACTACGAGCAGTACTTC. V gene TRBV25-1 combines with J gene TRBJ2-7; D is uncertain. CDR1 is MGHDK, CDR2 SYGVNS, per germline. The CDR3 extends over 12 amino acids. Trimming removed 5 bases at V and 3 bases at J, with 8 bases between.

The V and J genes are TRBV6-5 and TRBJ1-2, with D uncertain. CDR1 and CDR2 (germline): MNHEY, SVGAGI. This CDR3 has 13 amino acids. The V and J ends lost 3 bases and 6 bases respectively, with 11 bases between them. CDR3 nucleotide sequence: TGTGCCAGCAGTTATGAGGCAGAGGATGGCTACACCTTC. This codes for CASSYEAEDGYTF.

V and J are TRBV28 and TRBJ1-3; D remains unclear. This CDR3 has 15 amino acids. Germline V lookup: CDR1 MDHEN, CDR2 SYDVKM. V lost 5 bases and J 0 bases, leaving 11 bases between the germline ends. Here the CDR3 DNA reads TGTGCCAGCAGTCCCACCGCGATCTCTGGAAACACCATATATTTT. Translation gives CASSPTAISGNTIYF.

This chain uses TRBV7-6 with TRBJ2-3; 9 bases map to TRBD1. Per germline, CDR1 SGHVS and CDR2 FNYEAQ. J lost 1 base, V lost 4 bases, and 6 bases had no gene match. This CDR3 spans 16 amino acids. This chain's CDR3 is CASSSTGGVGTDTQYF. DNA for the CDR3: TGTGCCAGCAGCTCGACAGGGGGGGTGGGCACAGATACGCAGTATTTT.

The V gene is TRBV28, the J gene TRBJ2-1; 13 positions agree with TRBD2. Germline V gene lookup returns CDR1 MDHEN and CDR2 SYDVKM. The CDR3 length is 15 residues. J lost 8 bases, V lost 5 bases, and 6 bases had no gene match. The CDR3 DNA reads TGTGCCAGCAGTACTAGCGGGGGGGCACTGGATGAGCAGTTCTTC. It encodes CASSTSGGALDEQFF.

The chain uses TRBV6-2 or TRBV6-3 and TRBJ2-3, with 10 bases fitting TRBD2. The V segment lost 3 bases and the J segment 2 bases; nucleotides outside the gene matches: 14. The CDR3 is made up of 19 amino acids. The germline CDR1 and CDR2 sequences are MNHEY and SVGEGT. CDR3 region: CASSYPLPLAGGPTDTQYF. DNA for the CDR3: TGTGCCAGCAGTTATCCCCTCCCTTTAGCGGGGGGCCCCACAGATACGCAGTATTTT.

The chain carries TRBV5-1 and TRBJ2-7; no reliable D call. Looked up from germline, CDR1 is SGHRS and CDR2 is YFSETQ. The CDR3 runs 16 residues. V was clipped by 1 base and J by 1 base, with 15 bases between them. CDR3 amino acids: CASSLLWQANSYEQYF. DNA for the CDR3: TGCGCCAGCAGCTTGCTCTGGCAGGCTAATTCCTACGAGCAGTACTTC.

The gene calls are TRBV5-6 and TRBJ2-5; a possible D gene is TRBD1 (5 bases). This CDR3 region has 15 residues. V lost 4 bases to trimming and J lost 1 base, with 14 bases between them. Per the germline V gene, CDR1 is SGHDT and CDR2 is YYEEEE. Here the CDR3 reads CASSRPQGFQETQYF. CDR3 DNA sequence: TGTGCCAGCAGCCGGCCCCAGGGATTCCAAGAGACCCAGTACTTC.

The gene calls are TRBV19 and TRBJ1-5; 7 bases line up with TRBD1. Trimming at V came to 4 bases and at J to 2 bases, leaving 2 bases not matched to a gene. Germline loops: CDR1 LNHDA, CDR2 SQIVND (reference sequence). The CDR3 runs 14 residues. The CDR3, as DNA: TGTGCCAGTAGTACCACAGGGGGCAATCAGCCCCAGCATTTT. Protein sequence: CASSTTGGNQPQHF.

The chain joins TRBV7-6 to TRBJ2-2; TRBD2 matches at 9 bases. J was trimmed by 4 bases and V by 0 bases; bases with no gene match: 3. Germline V gene sequence: CDR1 SGHVS, CDR2 FNYEAQ. This CDR3 region has 16 residues. The CDR3 DNA is TGTGCCAGCAGCTTAGCGCGGGGGGGCAGCACCGGGGAGCTGTTTTTT. It codes for CASSLARGGSTGELFF.

The chain joins TRBV21-1 to TRBJ1-1; no check of the table's D call, TRBD1, against the DNA was made. TRBV21-1 is a pseudogene segment. CDR3 length equals 16 residues. CDR3 loop: CASSIGRTSNRTEAFF. DNA for the CDR3: TGTGCCAGCAGCATAGGTCGGACATCCAACCGGACTGAAGCTTTCTTT.

This chain links TRBV30 with TRBJ2-3; D not certain. V lost 0 bases to trimming and J lost 5 bases, with 27 bases between them. Germline V CDR1 and CDR2: GTSNPN, SVGIG (reference sequence). The CDR3 length is 19 residues. CDR3 residues: CAWSVDFNFLEGLIDTQYF. Here the CDR3 DNA reads TGTGCCTGGAGTGTCGACTTCAACTTTCTAGAAGGCCTCATAGATACGCAGTATTTT.

This clone was seen once. The chain has TRBV27 and TRBJ2-2; 7 positions match TRBD1. Germline trimming cut 6 bases from V and 4 bases from J; bases unmatched to any gene: 5. CDR1 and CDR2 (germline): MNHEY, SMNVEV (reference sequence). The CDR3 totals 14 residues. Written as DNA, the CDR3 is TGTGCCAGCAGGAAACAGGGGACCACCGGGGAGCTGTTTTTT. Its protein is CASRKQGTTGELFF.

The CDR3 sequence: CASRLSWDSNGYTF. The CDR3 nucleotides are TGTGCCAGCCGACTTTCCTGGGACAGCAATGGCTACACCTTC. The chain recombines TRBV2 with TRBJ1-2, with TRBD1 identical over 7 bases. V trimming: 8 bases; J trimming: 6 bases; junction bases outside the gene matches: 12. CDR3 length equals 14 residues. CDR1 and CDR2 from the germline V gene are SNHLY and FYNNEI.

This clone was counted between two and nine times. V is TRBV18 and J is TRBJ1-2; tentatively, D is TRBD1 (5 bases). The germline V gene has CDR1 KGHSH and CDR2 LQKENI. V was pared by 0 bases and J by 6 bases, with 20 bases between. CDR3 length equals 17 residues. CDR3 residues: CASSPPDAARAVNGYTF. The CDR3 DNA is TGTGCCAGCTCACCACCGGATGCAGCCAGGGCCGTCAATGGCTACACCTTC.

This clone was counted many times. V is TRBV5-1 and J is TRBJ2-3; 7 bases agree with TRBD1. The CDR3 sequence is 15 residues long. Unmatched junction bases numbered 11, after V lost 4 bases and J lost 6 bases. The germline gives CDR1 SGHRS, CDR2 YFSETQ. The CDR3 sequence: CASSAGTAARDTQYF. The CDR3 bases are TGCGCCAGCAGCGCCGGGACAGCCGCCCGGGATACGCAGTATTTT. The variable domain in full, with the rest retrieved from reference TRBV5-1 and TRBJ2-3, is KAGVTQTPRYLIKTRGQQVTLSCSPISGHRSVSWYQQTPGQGLQFLFEYFSETQRNKGNFPGRFSGRQFSNSRSEMNVSTLELGDSALYLCASSAGTAARDTQYFGPGTRLTVL.